The clone carrying this T cell receptor beta chain has a single count. As yet, its antigen is unknown. The data were obtained in a study of a mutant IDH1 vaccine in newly diagnosed glioma. Study background: Beforehand, treatment had been radiotherapy, temozolomide, or both; the majority received both.

The CDR3 runs to 17 residues. Germline V CDR1 and CDR2: SGDLS, YYNGEE. V shed 0 bases, J shed 1 base, and the junction held 7 bases outside the gene matches. Sequencing used immunoSEQ multiplex PCR; TCRdb keeps in-frame clones, though not all of them. The sample has about 43,000 clones, roughly 80% seen once; the top ten hold 2% to 2.5%. Time point meaning: week 23, last vaccination. In the vaccine, a single dose held 300 ug of the mutant IDH1 20-mer peptide, along with topical imiquimod. Astrocytomas found in donors were new, WHO grade 3 or 4, IDH1-mutant and ATRX-lost. Findings of the study overall: Changes to the top peripheral T cell clonotypes appeared unrelated to pseudoprogression.

This material consisted of PBMCs, taken from a glioma patient whose treatment included an IDH1 peptide vaccine. This chain uses TRBV9 with TRBJ2-5, with 9 nucleotides matching TRBD2. This TCR came from a woman between 18 and 29 years old with glioma. Some clones in this sample may be carry-over from other donors' samples. The CDR3 DNA is TGTGCCAGCAGCGTAGGGGAGCTAGCGGGGATCCAAGAGACCCAGTACTTC. Its protein product is CASSVGELAGIQETQYF.